Shown below are 10 T cell receptor beta chains from a single sample sequenced in a study of cytomegalovirus exposure and HLA in healthy donors. The PCR contained 60 Vbeta and 13 Jbeta primers. The repertoire was sequenced with immunoSEQ multiplex PCR; TCRdb's copy has only in-frame clones and lacks some. Of over 150,000 clones in the sample, 65% to 80% were seen once. Sequencing was carried out using PBMCs. The source of these receptors is a woman between 35 and 50 years old in good health and CMV-seropositive.

This chain links TRBV30 with TRBJ2-1; TRBD2 agrees at 7 bases. The germline V gene encodes CDR1 GTSNPN and CDR2 SVGIG (reference sequence). CDR3 length equals 13 residues. Germline trimming cut 3 bases from V and 6 bases from J; bases unmatched to any gene: 5. In nucleotides, the CDR3 is TGTGCCTGGAGCCTAGGGAGGGTCAATGAGCAGTTCTTC. As protein: CAWSLGRVNEQFF.

V usage is TRBV7-9 and J usage is TRBJ2-1; 7 bases are shared with TRBD2. Germline values: CDR1 SEHNR, CDR2 FQNEAQ (reference sequence). Trimming took 1 base from V and 10 from J; bases not matched to a gene: 7. The CDR3 contains 14 residues. CDR3 bases: TGTGCCAGCAGCTTAGATGCGGGAGTATGGGAGCAGTTCTTC. Translating it yields CASSLDAGVWEQFF.

The sample holds one count of this clone. V and J are TRBV25-1 and TRBJ1-2; no reliable D call. The germline CDR1 and CDR2 sequences are MGHDK and SYGVNS. The length of the CDR3 is 13 residues. Trimming cost V 6 bases and J 3 bases, with 11 bases left between them. The CDR3 protein is CASSPTAYYGYTF. In DNA, the CDR3 is TGTGCCAGCAGCCCCACAGCCTACTATGGCTACACCTTC.

The chain is built from TRBV7-8 and TRBJ2-1, with unresolved D. Trimming removed 5 bases at V and 0 bases at J, with 11 bases between. Germline lookup yields CDR1 SGHVS and CDR2 FQNEAQ. The CDR3 spans 15 residues. CDR3 sequence (DNA): TGTGCCAGCAGCCTGACCCCGGGCTCCTACAATGAGCAGTTCTTC. Amino acid sequence: CASSLTPGSYNEQFF.

The V gene is TRBV13, the J gene TRBJ1-2; TRBD1 matches 7 bases. This CDR3 spans 14 amino acids. Unmatched junction bases numbered 9, after V lost 5 bases and J lost 6 bases. The V gene's germline CDR1 is PRHDT and CDR2 FYEKMQ (reference sequence). The CDR3 sequence: CASSSRTGSHGYTF. CDR3 sequence (DNA): TGTGCCAGCAGCAGCCGGACAGGATCTCATGGCTACACCTTC.

CDR3 nucleotides: TGTGCCAGCAGCTTACTTGAGCGGGGGGACACTGAAGCTTTCTTT. Translated: CASSLLERGDTEAFF. The chain couples TRBV7-8 to TRBJ1-1; D might be TRBD1 (5 bases). Trimming left V 2 bases short and J 3 bases short, with 13 bases between. The CDR3 spans 15 residues. From germline, CDR1 is SGHVS and CDR2 FQNEAQ.

This clone was seen a handful of times. The V gene is TRBV19, the J gene TRBJ1-1, with D unresolved. This CDR3 region has 14 residues. Between the trimmed V and J ends, which lost 4 bases and 1 base, there was a span of 10 bases. CDR1 and CDR2 from the germline V gene are LNHDA and SQIVND (reference sequence). The CDR3 DNA is TGTGCCAGTAGTAATGACTTTCGGAACACTGAAGCTTTCTTT. Translating gives CASSNDFRNTEAFF.

The chain links TRBV5-1 to TRBJ2-1; D may be TRBD2 (6 bases). CDR1 and CDR2 (germline): SGHRS, YFSETQ. Trimming removed 5 bases at V and 6 bases at J, with 15 bases between. The CDR3 sequence is 14 residues long. The CDR3 protein is CASRRLGGPNEQFF. CDR3 in DNA: TGCGCCAGCAGAAGACTCGGAGGGCCCAATGAGCAGTTCTTC.

The J gene is TRBJ1-3, the V gene TRBV4-1; 9 bases are shared with TRBD1. The V gene's germline CDR1 is MGHRA and CDR2 YSYEKL. The CDR3 consists of 17 residues. After removal of 2 bases from V and 4 bases from J, the junction contained 9 bases not matched to a gene. The CDR3, as DNA: TGCGCCAGCAGCCAATGGCGGGACAGGGTAGCAGGAAACACCATATATTTT. Translated, it gives CASSQWRDRVAGNTIYF.

The V and J genes are TRBV11-2 and TRBJ1-3, with D hard to call. The ends were cut back, 5 bases at V and 8 bases at J, with 16 bases in the middle. Germline lookup yields CDR1 SGHAT and CDR2 FQNNGV. The CDR3 is 14 residues long. Here the CDR3 DNA reads TGTGCCAGCAGCCCACAGTTAGGAGCGGACACCATATATTTT. Translating gives CASSPQLGADTIYF.